This paragraph reports one TCR beta chain. This clonotype has at least ten counts. Its antigen remains unidentified. No base quality values were provided; no much bigger clone lies one nucleotide off. The data were taken from a study of T-cell memory formation after mild COVID-19 (dated by TCRdb to about 2021). The study in broad terms: Most TCR sequence clusters were specific to one of the two donors. T-cell clones expanding and contracting after mild COVID-19 in a couple of donors were tracked by longitudinal TCRalpha and TCRbeta repertoire sequencing. Two young, previously healthy adult volunteers made up the cohort, one male and one female.

Ficoll-Paque density gradient centrifugation was the method used to isolate PBMCs. The run used an Illumina NovaSeq 6000. Using 5'RACE with constant-segment primers, TCRalpha and TCRbeta cDNA libraries were constructed, with sample barcodes and unique molecular identifiers added in the process. RNA was extracted from every sample with Trizol reagent. The libraries were amplified in two PCR steps, and the second step added a second sample barcode and Illumina TruSeq adapters. The libraries were sequenced on an Illumina NovaSeq using 2 x 150 bp paired-end reads. For the original study's pipeline: Demultiplexing of reads and collapsing into UMI-guided consensus sequences were performed with migec v1.2.7. Using mixcr v2.1.11, UMI consensuses were aligned to TRA and TRB V and J templates and then assembled into clonotypes. Expanded or contracted clonotypes were those called significant by both edgeR and NoisET, with noise models trained on biological replicates. For edgeR calls, the cutoffs were a false discovery rate-adjusted p below 0.01 and a log2 fold-change threshold of 1. As an exploratory analysis of dynamics, PCA with hierarchical clustering was applied to max-normalized trajectories of the 1000 most abundant clonotypes. Separately sequenced CD4+ and CD8+ repertoires were used to assign the CD4 or CD8 phenotype of responding clones. TCRdb trimmed public reads at Q25 via fastp, called clones via MiXCR and kept in-frame beta chains. Rows matching on CDR3 protein sequence are summarized as one entry with the most common DNA and genes. The V and J calls were determined by TCRdb, not by the authors. The sample yields about 430,000 distinct CDR3 sequences; 24% were counted once. Together, the top ten hold 8.5% to 10% of the sample.

Overall results and qualifications from the work: The detection of some responding clones in pre-infection memory suggests that pre-existing cross-reactive memory T cells joined the SARS-CoV-2 response. Clones contracting from day 15 to 85 had balanced CD4/CD8 phenotypes, while a second wave expanding from day 15 to 37 was biased towards CD4+. Only two mild cases were covered in the study, and larger cohorts including severe cases with pre-infection samples were considered necessary. The second-wave clones that peaked on day 37 were not confirmed to be SARS-CoV-2 specific. Contracting CD4+ clones appeared mostly in the CM and EM memory subsets, whereas CD8+ clones were enriched in EMRA.

The sequencing sample was made of PBMCs or a T cell subset sorted from them (not recorded which). The sequence derives from an adult woman who had mild COVID-19 (a few samples of this study predate the infection). The sample titles of this study are shuffled in the database, so cell type and time point are left out; the donor was told from shared clones.

The nucleotide sequence reads TGTGCCAGCAGACCACTAGCGGGGGGGCGATTGGATACGCAGTATTTT. Translation gives CASRPLAGGRLDTQYF. The chain was built from TRBV11-2 and TRBJ2-3, and 13 junction bases match TRBD2. The CDR3, cysteine through phenylalanine, is 16 amino acids long. CDR3 DNA only is kept here, 48 bases in frame from base 1. CDR1 and CDR2 are read off the germline V gene as SGHAT and FQNNGV. V and J are trimmed by 6 bases and 6 bases, and the gene matches miss 9 bases of the junction.